Following are 32 T cell receptor beta chains from one sample sequenced in a study of cytomegalovirus exposure and HLA in healthy donors. PCR amplification relied on 60 Vbeta primers (plus 13 Jbeta primers). Sequenced by immunoSEQ multiplex PCR; TCRdb stores in-frame clones only, minus some. The data hold roughly 290,000 clones, with about four fifths observed a single time. Sequences were obtained from PBMCs. The source of these receptors is a girl aged 2 to 9 in good health and CMV-seronegative.

This clone was counted between two and nine times. The genes are TRBV4-2 and TRBJ1-2; a weak D match, TRBD1 (5 bases). The germline CDR1 and CDR2 sequences are LGHNA and YNFKEQ. The CDR3 sequence is 14 residues long. V lost 6 bases, J lost 4 bases, and 15 bases lay in between. The chain's CDR3 is CASSRGEASYGYTF. In DNA form, the CDR3 reads TGTGCCAGCAGTCGGGGGGAGGCGAGCTATGGCTACACCTTC.

The J gene is TRBJ1-6, the V gene TRBV27; possible D gene TRBD1, 6 bases. This CDR3 is 16 amino acids long. V shed 2 bases and J shed 6 bases, with 14 bases lying between them. Germline V gene data show CDR1 as MNHEY and CDR2 as SMNVEV (reference sequence). The CDR3 DNA reads TGTGCCAGCAGTTTACTCCCAGGGACACCTAATTCACCCCTCCACTTT. Translating it yields CASSLLPGTPNSPLHF.

This chain links TRBV28 with TRBJ1-6; D is perhaps TRBD1 (5 bases). The CDR3 has 15 amino acids. The V gene lost 9 bases and the J gene lost 13 bases, with 25 bases spanning the gap. CDR1 is MDHEN and CDR2 is SYDVKM in the germline V gene. Here the CDR3 reads CASIGVRALLVPLHF. In nucleotides, the CDR3 is TGTGCCAGTATAGGGGTCAGGGCACTTTTGGTTCCCCTCCACTTT.

The chain has TRBV6-1 and TRBJ2-1, with a weak D call TRBD2 (6 bases). Germline lookup yields CDR1 MNHNS and CDR2 SASEGT. The ends were cut back, 1 base at V and 7 bases at J, with 17 bases in the middle. The CDR3 runs to 16 residues. The CDR3 coding sequence is TGTGCCAGCAGTGAAGGGGGGGTGAGGTCGCGGAATGAGCAGTTCTTC. This encodes CASSEGGVRSRNEQFF.

The genes are TRBV30 and TRBJ2-7; 10 positions agree with TRBD1. The CDR3 sequence is 13 residues long. CDR1 GTSNPN and CDR2 SVGIG come from the germline V gene (reference sequence). V shed 5 bases, J shed 4 bases, and the junction held 5 bases outside the gene matches. The chain's CDR3 is CAWQGQGPYEQYF. CDR3 sequence (DNA): TGTGCCTGGCAGGGACAGGGGCCGTACGAGCAGTACTTC.

This chain joins TRBV2 and TRBJ1-2, with D perhaps matching TRBD1 (5 bases). The CDR3 spans 15 residues. V lost 5 bases to trimming and J lost 4 bases, with 17 bases between them. CDR1 and CDR2 from the germline V gene are SNHLY and FYNNEI. CDR3 sequence: CASSPGQGFFYGYTF. The CDR3 DNA is TGTGCCAGCAGTCCCGGACAAGGATTCTTCTATGGCTACACCTTC.

The chain joins TRBV28 to TRBJ2-7; D might be TRBD1 (6 bases). CDR1 is MDHEN, CDR2 SYDVKM, per germline. The V end was cut by 6 bases, the J end by 5 bases, with 20 bases between. The CDR3 is made up of 15 amino acids. The CDR3 region has the DNA TGTGCCAGCAGCCCACAGGGTATACTTCCCAACGAGCAGTACTTC. Its translation is CASSPQGILPNEQYF.

The rearrangement uses TRBV11-2 and TRBJ2-1, with 8 bases identical to TRBD2. This CDR3 contains 15 residues. V lost 8 bases and J lost 6; bases outside the gene matches: 12. In germline, CDR1 is SGHAT, CDR2 FQNNGV. Here the CDR3 reads CASPPPGLVINEQFF. The DNA of the CDR3 is TGTGCCAGCCCACCCCCGGGACTAGTAATCAATGAGCAGTTCTTC.

The gene calls are TRBV7-6 and TRBJ1-4; D is possibly TRBD1 (5 bases). The V gene lost 5 bases and the J gene lost 8 bases, with 24 bases spanning the gap. The CDR3 is made up of 17 amino acids. The V gene's germline CDR1 is SGHVS and CDR2 FNYEAQ. The CDR3 DNA sequence: TGTGCCAGCAGCCCAGAAGGGTCAGGTATTCAGGGAGAAAAACTGTTTTTT. Its protein product is CASSPEGSGIQGEKLFF. The full variable domain, rest sourced from reference TRBV7-6 and TRBJ1-4, is GAGVSQSPRYKVTKRGQDVALRCDPISGHVSLYWYRQALGQGPEFLTYFNYEAQQDKSGLPNDRFSAERPEGSISTLTIQRTEQRDSAMYRCASSPEGSGIQGEKLFFGSGTQLSVL.

The chain employs TRBV5-1 and TRBJ2-3; 9 bases align to TRBD1. The germline V gene encodes CDR1 SGHRS and CDR2 YFSETQ. The CDR3 totals 15 residues. V gave up 4 bases and J gave up 5 bases; unmatched junction bases: 8. CDR3 loop: CASSPGTGLVDTQYF. The CDR3 DNA sequence: TGCGCCAGCAGCCCAGGGACAGGGTTGGTAGATACGCAGTATTTT.

This chain links TRBV6-5 with TRBJ2-7; perhaps TRBD1 as D (6 bases). Germline lookup yields CDR1 MNHEY and CDR2 SVGAGI. The CDR3 totals 14 residues. The ends were cut back, 0 bases at V and 4 bases at J, with 10 bases in the middle. This CDR3 reads CASSYSERGYEQYF. Here the CDR3 DNA reads TGTGCCAGCAGTTACTCGGAGAGGGGGTACGAGCAGTACTTC.

The chain carries TRBV27 and TRBJ1-2; the match to TRBD1 covers 9 bases. Trimming took 5 bases from V and 6 from J; bases not matched to a gene: 4. Germline loops: CDR1 MNHEY, CDR2 SMNVEV (reference sequence). The CDR3 is 13 residues long. This CDR3 is CASSPWTGDGYTF. For the CDR3, the DNA is TGTGCCAGCAGTCCCTGGACAGGGGATGGCTACACCTTC.

This clone showed up just once. The V call is TRBV19, the J call TRBJ1-1; D ambiguous. Trimming shortened V by 7 bases and J by 3 bases, and 15 bases separated the two germline ends. The CDR3 consists of 14 residues. Looked up from germline, CDR1 is LNHDA and CDR2 is SQIVND (reference sequence). The CDR3 nucleotides read TGTGCCAGTAAACCCGAGGGTTTTTACACTGAAGCTTTCTTT. Translation: CASKPEGFYTEAFF.

This chain joins TRBV7-9 and TRBJ2-7; the D gene is possibly TRBD2 (5 bases). V was clipped by 4 bases and J by 2 bases, with 12 bases between them. CDR3 length: 14 residues. CDR1 and CDR2 (germline): SEHNR, FQNEAQ (reference sequence). CDR3: CASSSPEGPYEQYF. The CDR3 DNA reads TGTGCCAGCAGCTCACCCGAGGGCCCCTACGAGCAGTACTTC.

V usage is TRBV19 and J usage is TRBJ1-5, with 8 bases identical to TRBD1. The CDR3 is made up of 15 amino acids. Trimming cost V 3 bases and J 7 bases; bases outside gene matches: 8. The germline CDR1 and CDR2 sequences are LNHDA and SQIVND (reference sequence). DNA for the CDR3: TGTGCCAGTAGTATTATAGGGACAGGTCTCCAGCCCCAGCATTTT. Its protein product is CASSIIGTGLQPQHF. Combining the CDR3 with reference TRBV19 and TRBJ1-5 gives the whole variable domain DGGITQSPKYLFRKEGQNVTLSCEQNLNHDAMYWYRQDPGQGLRLIYYSQIVNDFQKGDIAEGYSVSREKKESFPLTVTSAQKNPTAFYLCASSIIGTGLQPQHFGDGTRLSIL.

This chain connects TRBV29-1 to TRBJ2-5; weak D call: TRBD1 (6 bases). Trimming pared 6 bases from V and 5 bases from J, leaving 22 bases between. CDR1 is SQVTM, CDR2 ANQGSEA, per germline. CDR3 length equals 15 residues. In nucleotides, the CDR3 is TGCAGCGTCAGGAGACAGGAGCTAAGAGCGGAGACCCAGTACTTC. Protein sequence: CSVRRQELRAETQYF.

The genes are TRBV5-8 and TRBJ1-5, with a weak D call TRBD1 (6 bases). This CDR3 spans 14 amino acids. Germline CDR1 SGHTS, CDR2 YDEGEE. Between the trimmed V and J ends, which lost 2 bases and 8 bases, there was a span of 14 bases. The CDR3 bases are TGTGCCAGCAGCTTCGACAGGCGTGAGGAGCCCCAGCATTTT. Translation: CASSFDRREEPQHF.

Only a few counts were recorded for this clone. The chain joins TRBV6-5 to TRBJ1-1; D is possibly TRBD1 (5 bases). This CDR3 spans 13 amino acids. Germline V lookup: CDR1 MNHEY, CDR2 SVGAGI. V was clipped by 6 bases and J by 0 bases, with 8 bases between them. In nucleotides, the CDR3 is TGTGCCAGCAGGAGGGACTTGAACACTGAAGCTTTCTTT. It encodes CASRRDLNTEAFF.

Written as DNA, the CDR3 is TGTGCCAGCAGTGAGTGGGGGACAGGGGTTAACTATGGCTACACCTTC. It codes for CASSEWGTGVNYGYTF. The V and J genes are TRBV25-1 and TRBJ1-2, with 10 positions matching TRBD1. This CDR3 region has 16 residues. V shed 3 bases and J 1 base; nucleotides not matched to a gene: 5. Germline V gives CDR1 MGHDK, CDR2 SYGVNS.

The chain links TRBV2 to TRBJ1-2; TRBD1 is a possible D gene (6 bases). V was trimmed by 0 bases and J by 6 bases, leaving 11 bases between them. The CDR3 consists of 14 residues. The germline V gene has CDR1 SNHLY and CDR2 FYNNEI. The CDR3 sequence: CASSEAHRVDGYTF. CDR3 in DNA: TGTGCCAGCAGTGAAGCGCACAGGGTCGATGGCTACACCTTC.

CDR3 sequence reads: CASTLGTGRQPQHF. The CDR3 DNA reads as TGTGCCAGCACTCTCGGGACAGGTAGGCAGCCCCAGCATTTT. The V gene is TRBV28, the J gene TRBJ1-5; 8 positions agree with TRBD1. Germline CDR1 is MDHEN and CDR2 is SYDVKM. The trim removed 7 bases at V and 7 bases at J, leaving 9 bases unmatched. The CDR3 runs to 14 residues.

The chain employs TRBV6-5 and TRBJ2-7, with D possibly being TRBD2 (7 bases). Per germline, CDR1 MNHEY and CDR2 SVGAGI. The CDR3 length is 15 residues. Trimming took off 5 bases at V and 2 bases at J, with 16 bases between the two ends. The CDR3 DNA follows: TGTGCCAGCAGTCCCGAGGGGGGGGGACCCTACGAGCAGTACTTC. Protein: CASSPEGGGPYEQYF.

The chain employs TRBV29-1 and TRBJ2-1; TRBD2 might be the D (7 bases). This CDR3 comprises 19 residues. The germline gives CDR1 SQVTM, CDR2 ANQGSEA. Trimming took 4 bases from V and 0 from J, leaving 25 bases between them. CDR3 sequence: CSVVRIGGPKLSSYNEQFF. The CDR3 DNA reads as TGCAGCGTTGTACGGATCGGGGGGCCGAAATTGAGCTCCTACAATGAGCAGTTCTTC.

The chain has TRBV20-1 and TRBJ2-7, with a weak D call TRBD1 (5 bases). Germline CDR1 and CDR2: DFQATT and SNEGSKA (reference sequence). The CDR3 loop spans 11 amino acids. V was clipped by 2 bases and J by 7 bases, with 9 bases between them. The CDR3: CSARTHREQYF. In DNA, the CDR3 is TGCAGTGCTAGAACCCACAGGGAGCAGTACTTC.

V usage is TRBV5-1 and J usage is TRBJ1-6, with TRBD1 as a possible D gene (6 bases). Trimming pared 4 bases from V and 10 bases from J, leaving 15 bases between. The CDR3 has 14 residues. In germline, CDR1 is SGHRS, CDR2 YFSETQ. This chain's CDR3 is CASSRDTGRSPLHF. CDR3 bases: TGCGCCAGCAGCCGGGACACGGGAAGGTCACCCCTCCACTTT. Full variable domain (outside the CDR3, taken from reference TRBV5-1 and TRBJ1-6): KAGVTQTPRYLIKTRGQQVTLSCSPISGHRSVSWYQQTPGQGLQFLFEYFSETQRNKGNFPGRFSGRQFSNSRSEMNVSTLELGDSALYLCASSRDTGRSPLHFGNGTRLTVT.

The rearrangement links TRBV6-5 to TRBJ1-2, with TRBD1 matching 8 bases. V gave up 0 bases and J gave up 4 bases; unmatched junction bases: 7. Germline V gene lookup returns CDR1 MNHEY and CDR2 SVGAGI. The CDR3 sequence is 16 residues long. The CDR3 is CASSYSYVTGGYGYTF. The CDR3 DNA sequence: TGTGCCAGCAGTTACTCCTATGTTACAGGGGGCTATGGCTACACCTTC.

The chain is built from TRBV6-5 and TRBJ2-7, with D possibly matching TRBD1 (5 bases). Germline V CDR1 and CDR2: MNHEY, SVGAGI. The CDR3 totals 16 residues. The V gene lost 2 bases and the J gene lost 7 bases, with 21 bases spanning the gap. The CDR3 spells CASSYQIQVSILEQYF. CDR3 bases: TGTGCCAGCAGTTACCAGATACAGGTGTCCATACTAGAGCAGTACTTC.

This clone was observed once. This chain links TRBV27 with TRBJ2-2; a weak D match, TRBD2 (6 bases). CDR1 is MNHEY, CDR2 SMNVEV, per germline (reference sequence). The CDR3 covers 14 residues. V was shortened by 5 bases and J by 4 bases, with 11 bases between the two germline ends. The CDR3: CASSRDSSTGELFF. For the CDR3, the DNA is TGTGCCAGCAGTAGGGACTCGAGCACCGGGGAGCTGTTTTTT.

This clone was seen more than once but under ten times. J is TRBJ1-2 and V is TRBV5-1, with a tentative D call TRBD1 (5 bases). The CDR3 is 14 residues long. Germline values: CDR1 SGHRS, CDR2 YFSETQ. V lost 0 bases, J lost 3 bases, and 9 bases lay in between. The CDR3 bases are TGCGCCAGCAGCTTGGATTGGGGGGACTATGGCTACACCTTC. This gives the protein CASSLDWGDYGYTF.

This chain joins TRBV13 and TRBJ2-6, with a weak D call TRBD1 (5 bases). This CDR3 spans 17 amino acids. The V gene lost 5 bases and the J gene lost 0 bases, with 14 bases spanning the gap. The V gene's germline CDR1 is PRHDT and CDR2 FYEKMQ (reference sequence). CDR3 amino acids: CASSQSDTGSGANVLTF. CDR3 nucleotides: TGTGCCAGCAGCCAATCGGACACAGGCTCTGGGGCCAACGTCCTGACTTTC. Supplemented by reference TRBV13 and TRBJ2-6, the full variable domain reads AAGVIQSPRHLIKEKRETATLKCYPIPRHDTVYWYQQGPGQDPQFLISFYEKMQSDKGSIPDRFSAQQFSDYHSELNMSSLELGDSALYFCASSQSDTGSGANVLTFGAGSRLTVL.

This clone was seen only a few times. CDR3 DNA sequence: TGTGCCAGCAGCTTAGGGGGACTAGCGGGCTTCACAGATACGCAGTATTTT. Translation gives CASSLGGLAGFTDTQYF. The gene calls are TRBV7-2 and TRBJ2-3, with TRBD2 matching 12 bases. Trimming at V came to 1 base and at J to 2 bases, leaving 4 bases not matched to a gene. This CDR3 has 17 residues. Germline lookup yields CDR1 SGHTA and CDR2 FQGNSA.

This clone turned up a few times. The chain carries TRBV7-9 and TRBJ2-2; 10 positions agree with TRBD1. CDR3 length: 16 amino acids. Looked up from germline, CDR1 is SEHNR and CDR2 is FQNEAQ (reference sequence). The J segment lost 4 bases and the V segment lost 1 base, leaving 3 bases of the junction unmatched. The CDR3, as DNA: TGTGCCAGCAGCTTAGGACAGGGGGCGCCCACCGGGGAGCTGTTTTTT. It codes for CASSLGQGAPTGELFF. The full variable domain, with the rest looked up from reference TRBV7-9 and TRBJ2-2, is DTGVSQNPRHKITKRGQNVTFRCDPISEHNRLYWYRQTLGQGPEFLTYFQNEAQLEKSRLLSDRFSAERPKGSFSTLEIQRTEQGDSAMYLCASSLGQGAPTGELFFGEGSRLTVL.